The 2 T cell receptor beta chains below all came from one sample that was sequenced in a study of blood T cells in healthy people across ages. For the second PCR, which ran for about 6 to 11 cycles, a sample-barcoded 5' primer and a J-beta primer mix were used. TCRdb itself ran the 5' RACE reads through MiXCR, one entry per CDR3 protein. The sample lists around 1.5 million distinct CDR3 sequences, almost 35% occurring once. Sequencing was performed on blood. The receptors were sampled from a woman in her 30s in good health.

This clonotype was observed many times. The rearrangement uses TRBV19 and TRBJ2-3; tentatively, D is TRBD1 or TRBD2 (6 bases each). There are 13 residues in the CDR3. V was cut by 5 bases and J by 10 bases, with 16 bases left in between. Germline V gives CDR1 LNHDA, CDR2 SQIVND (reference sequence). The CDR3 region has the DNA TGTGCCAGTAGTGCCAACAGGGAGGACCCGCAGTATTTT. This codes for CASSANREDPQYF.

This clonotype appeared once. The V and J genes are TRBV7-9 and TRBJ1-1; possibly TRBD1 for D (6 bases). Germline V CDR1 and CDR2: SEHNR, FQNEAQ (reference sequence). V was pared by 3 bases and J by 9 bases, with 23 bases between. The length of the CDR3 is 16 residues. The CDR3: CASSLTGVASGVQAFF. CDR3 DNA sequence: TGTGCCAGCAGCTTGACAGGAGTCGCGAGCGGAGTCCAAGCTTTCTTT. Together with reference TRBV7-9 and TRBJ1-1, the CDR3 gives the full variable domain: DTGVSQNPRHKITKRGQNVTFRCDPISEHNRLYWYRQTLGQGPEFLTYFQNEAQLEKSRLLSDRFSAERPKGSFSTLEIQRTEQGDSAMYLCASSLTGVASGVQAFFGQGTRLTVV.